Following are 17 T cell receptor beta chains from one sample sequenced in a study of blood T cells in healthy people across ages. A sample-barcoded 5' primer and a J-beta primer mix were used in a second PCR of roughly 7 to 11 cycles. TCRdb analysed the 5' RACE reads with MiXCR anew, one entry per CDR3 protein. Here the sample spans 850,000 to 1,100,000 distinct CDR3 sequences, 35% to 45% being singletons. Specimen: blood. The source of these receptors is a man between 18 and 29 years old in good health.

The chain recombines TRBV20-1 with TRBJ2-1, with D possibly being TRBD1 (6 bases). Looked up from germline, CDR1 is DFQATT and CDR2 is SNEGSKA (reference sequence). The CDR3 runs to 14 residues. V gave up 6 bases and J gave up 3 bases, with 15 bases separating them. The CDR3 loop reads CSAPDRMIYNEQFF. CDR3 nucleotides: TGCAGTGCCCCCGACAGGATGATCTACAATGAGCAGTTCTTC.

CDR3 in amino acids: CSARRGQYSYEQYF. The CDR3 nucleotides are TGCAGTGCCCGCCGAGGACAGTACTCCTACGAGCAGTACTTC. The J gene is TRBJ2-7, the V gene TRBV20-1, with D possibly TRBD1 on 6 matching bases. The CDR3 consists of 14 residues. V lost 6 bases and J 0 bases, leaving 15 bases between the germline ends. Germline loops: CDR1 DFQATT, CDR2 SNEGSKA (reference sequence).

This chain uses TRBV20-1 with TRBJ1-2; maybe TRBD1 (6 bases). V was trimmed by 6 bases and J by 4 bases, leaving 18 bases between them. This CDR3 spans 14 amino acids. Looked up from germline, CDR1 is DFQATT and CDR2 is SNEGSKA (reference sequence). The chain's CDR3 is CSARRGGSLYGYTF. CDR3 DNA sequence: TGCAGTGCGCGAAGGGGGGGGAGCCTCTATGGCTACACCTTC.

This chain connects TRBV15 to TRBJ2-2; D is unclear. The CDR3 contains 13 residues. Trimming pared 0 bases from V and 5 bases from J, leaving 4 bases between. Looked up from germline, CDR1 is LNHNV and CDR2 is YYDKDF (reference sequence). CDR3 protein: CATSRDETGELFF. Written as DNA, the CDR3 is TGTGCCACCAGCAGAGATGAGACCGGGGAGCTGTTTTTT.

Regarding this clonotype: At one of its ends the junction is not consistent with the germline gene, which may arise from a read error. CDR3: CASSSTSGGANKQFF. The CDR3 DNA reads TGCGCCAGCAGCTCCACTAGCGGGGGGGCCAATAAGCAGTTCTTC. The V gene is TRBV5-1, the J gene TRBJ2-1, with 13 bases that match TRBD2. Germline lookup yields CDR1 SGHRS and CDR2 YFSETQ. The CDR3 is 15 amino acids.

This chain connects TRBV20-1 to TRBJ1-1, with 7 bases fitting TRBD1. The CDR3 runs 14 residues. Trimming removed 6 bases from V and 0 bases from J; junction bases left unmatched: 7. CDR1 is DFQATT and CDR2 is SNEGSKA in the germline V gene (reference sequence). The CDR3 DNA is TGCAGTGCGAGGGAGGGGGCCGTGAACACTGAAGCTTTCTTT. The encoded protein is CSAREGAVNTEAFF.

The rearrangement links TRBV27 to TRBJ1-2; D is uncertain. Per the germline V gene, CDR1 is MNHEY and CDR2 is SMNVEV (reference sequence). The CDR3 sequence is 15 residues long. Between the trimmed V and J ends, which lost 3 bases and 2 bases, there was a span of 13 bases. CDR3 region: CASSFLPVRNYGYTF. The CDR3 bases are TGTGCCAGCAGTTTCTTGCCCGTGAGGAACTATGGCTACACCTTC.

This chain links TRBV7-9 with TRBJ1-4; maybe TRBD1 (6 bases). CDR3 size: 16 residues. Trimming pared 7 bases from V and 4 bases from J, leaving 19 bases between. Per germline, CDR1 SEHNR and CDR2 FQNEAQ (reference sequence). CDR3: CASNILPGQRNEKLFF. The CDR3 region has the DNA TGTGCCAGCAACATTCTCCCAGGACAGCGTAATGAAAAACTGTTTTTT. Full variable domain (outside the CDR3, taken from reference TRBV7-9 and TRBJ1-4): DTGVSQNPRHKITKRGQNVTFRCDPISEHNRLYWYRQTLGQGPEFLTYFQNEAQLEKSRLLSDRFSAERPKGSFSTLEIQRTEQGDSAMYLCASNILPGQRNEKLFFGSGTQLSVL.

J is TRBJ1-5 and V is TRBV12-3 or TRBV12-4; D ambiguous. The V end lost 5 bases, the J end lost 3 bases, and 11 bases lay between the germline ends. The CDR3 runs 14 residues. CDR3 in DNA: TGTGCCAGCAGTGTCAACGATTACAATCAGCCCCAGCATTTT. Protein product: CASSVNDYNQPQHF.

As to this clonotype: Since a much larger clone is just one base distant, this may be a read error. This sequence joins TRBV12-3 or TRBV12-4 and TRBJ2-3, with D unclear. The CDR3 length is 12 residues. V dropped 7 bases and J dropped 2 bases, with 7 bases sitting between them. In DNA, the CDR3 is TGTGCCAGCACCCCAAACACAGATACGCAGTATTTT. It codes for CASTPNTDTQYF.

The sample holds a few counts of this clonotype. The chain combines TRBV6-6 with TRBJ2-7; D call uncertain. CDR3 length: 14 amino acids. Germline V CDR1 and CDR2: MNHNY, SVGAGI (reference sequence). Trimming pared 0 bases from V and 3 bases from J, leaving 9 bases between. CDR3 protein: CASSYSYPDYEQYF. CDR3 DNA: TGTGCCAGCAGTTACTCTTACCCCGACTACGAGCAGTACTTC.

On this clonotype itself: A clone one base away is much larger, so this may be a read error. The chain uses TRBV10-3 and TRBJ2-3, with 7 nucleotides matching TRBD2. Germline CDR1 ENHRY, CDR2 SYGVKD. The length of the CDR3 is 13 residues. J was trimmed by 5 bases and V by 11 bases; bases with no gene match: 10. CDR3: CAARDYSIDTQYF. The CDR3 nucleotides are TGTGCCGCCAGGGACTACTCCATAGATACGCAGTATTTT.

The CDR3: CASPPGGSNTEAFF. The CDR3 DNA follows: TGTGCCAGCCCCCCCGGGGGTTCGAACACTGAAGCTTTCTTT. This chain connects TRBV19 to TRBJ1-1; a possible D gene is TRBD1 (5 bases). This CDR3 is 14 amino acids long. V lost 9 bases and J 1 base, leaving 15 bases between the germline ends. Looked up from germline, CDR1 is LNHDA and CDR2 is SQIVND (reference sequence). The full variable domain, completed using reference TRBV19 and TRBJ1-1, is DGGITQSPKYLFRKEGQNVTLSCEQNLNHDAMYWYRQDPGQGLRLIYYSQIVNDFQKGDIAEGYSVSREKKESFPLTVTSAQKNPTAFYLCASPPGGSNTEAFFGQGTRLTVV.

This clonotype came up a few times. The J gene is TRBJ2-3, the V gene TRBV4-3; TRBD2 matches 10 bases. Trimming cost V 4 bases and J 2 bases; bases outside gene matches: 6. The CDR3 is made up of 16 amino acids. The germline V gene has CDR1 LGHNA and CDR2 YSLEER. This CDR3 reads CASSPGLAVVTDTQYF. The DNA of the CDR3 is TGCGCCAGCAGCCCCGGACTAGCGGTGGTCACAGATACGCAGTATTTT.

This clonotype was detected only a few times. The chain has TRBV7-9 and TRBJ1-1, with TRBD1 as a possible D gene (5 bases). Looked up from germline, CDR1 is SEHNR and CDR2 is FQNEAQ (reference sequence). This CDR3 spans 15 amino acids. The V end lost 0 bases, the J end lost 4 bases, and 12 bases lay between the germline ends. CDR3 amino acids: CASSLAVGEGTEAFF. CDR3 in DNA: TGTGCCAGCAGCTTAGCGGTAGGGGAGGGCACTGAAGCTTTCTTT. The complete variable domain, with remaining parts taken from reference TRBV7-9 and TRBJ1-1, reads DTGVSQNPRHKITKRGQNVTFRCDPISEHNRLYWYRQTLGQGPEFLTYFQNEAQLEKSRLLSDRFSAERPKGSFSTLEIQRTEQGDSAMYLCASSLAVGEGTEAFFGQGTRLTVV.

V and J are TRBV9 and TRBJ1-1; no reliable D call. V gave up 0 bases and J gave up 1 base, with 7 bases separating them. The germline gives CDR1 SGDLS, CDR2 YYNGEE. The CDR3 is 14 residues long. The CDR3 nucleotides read TGTGCCAGCAGCGTAGGGGCAGCGAACACTGAAGCTTTCTTT. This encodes CASSVGAANTEAFF.

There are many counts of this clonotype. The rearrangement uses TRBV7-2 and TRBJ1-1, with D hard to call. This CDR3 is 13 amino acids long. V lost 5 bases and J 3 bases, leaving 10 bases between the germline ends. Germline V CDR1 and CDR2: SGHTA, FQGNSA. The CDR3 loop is CASSQSIHTEAFF. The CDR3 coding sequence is TGTGCCAGCAGCCAATCAATCCACACTGAAGCTTTCTTT.